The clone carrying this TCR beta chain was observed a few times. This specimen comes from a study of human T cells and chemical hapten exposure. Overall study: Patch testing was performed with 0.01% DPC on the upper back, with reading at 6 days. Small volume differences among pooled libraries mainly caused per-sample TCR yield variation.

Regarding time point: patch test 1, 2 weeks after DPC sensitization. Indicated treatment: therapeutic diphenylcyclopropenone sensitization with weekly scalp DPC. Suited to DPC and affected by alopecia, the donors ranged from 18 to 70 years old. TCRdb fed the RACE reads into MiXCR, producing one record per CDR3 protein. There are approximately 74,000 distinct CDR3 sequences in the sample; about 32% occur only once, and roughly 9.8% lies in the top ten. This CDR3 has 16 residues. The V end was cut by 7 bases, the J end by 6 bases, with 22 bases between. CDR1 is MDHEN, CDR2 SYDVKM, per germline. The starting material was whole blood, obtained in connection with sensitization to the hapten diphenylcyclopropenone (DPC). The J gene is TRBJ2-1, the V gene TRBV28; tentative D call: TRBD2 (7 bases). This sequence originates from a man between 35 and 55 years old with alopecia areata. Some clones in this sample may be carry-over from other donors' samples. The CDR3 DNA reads TGTGCCAGCACTTCATGGGGCGGGGGCGCCGGCAATGAGCAGTTCTTC. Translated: CASTSWGGGAGNEQFF.